This TCR beta chain was documented in a study of PD-1 blockade in classical Hodgkin lymphoma. As to this clone: As yet, its antigen is unknown.

The table came from immunoSEQ multiplex PCR; TCRdb's copy has only in-frame clones and leaves some out. Of just over 35,000 clones listed, more than 65% were seen once; the top ten hold about 14%. The CDR3 covers 15 residues. V lost 0 bases and J lost 0, with 7 bases in between. The V gene's germline CDR1 is SGHDT and CDR2 YYEEEE. All patients relapsed after autologous stem cell transplantation, and brentuximab vedotin exposure varied. Best overall response was complete response, partial response or progressive disease in these relapsed/refractory classical Hodgkin lymphoma patients. Study-wide results and caveats: Newly diagnosed patients reportedly trailed healthy donors in baseline TCR diversity. Any patient who commenced nivolumab under 1 year after ASCT was excluded. Newly diagnosed and completely responding patients shared comparable baseline diversity.

This rearrangement joins TRBV5-6 to TRBJ1-3; D is unresolved. Here the sequenced sample was peripheral blood mononuclear cells (PBMCs), taken before the second cycle of nivolumab. The receptor was derived from a human donor with classical Hodgkin lymphoma. CDR3 residues: CASSLAAVSGNTIYF. In DNA, the CDR3 is TGTGCCAGCAGCTTGGCGGCGGTCTCTGGAAACACCATATATTTT.